The entry below describes one T cell receptor beta chain. The sample is drawn from a study of monozygotic twins with inflammatory bowel disease. TCRdb re-called the 5' RACE reads, yielding one record per CDR3 amino acid sequence without DNA. The ten top clones account for approximately 2.3%, within a sample of approximately 390,000 distinct CDR3 sequences. The CDR3 runs 13 residues. Germline CDR1 reads MDHEN; CDR2 reads SYDVKM. Sequencing was carried out using blood. The sequence derives from a human donor with ulcerative colitis or Crohn's disease, or a healthy co-twin of an affected twin (not recorded which). The chain is built from TRBV28 and TRBJ2-7; the TRBD1 assignment by TCRdb is unverifiable without DNA. The CDR3 loop reads CASSGTGTYEQYF.